This is a list of T cell receptor beta chains from one sample in a study of blood T cell repertoires in COVID-19. Using immunoSEQ multiplex PCR, the repertoire was profiled, and TCRdb retains in-frame clones only, with some absent. The sample lists about 110,000 clones; 76% were seen once. The material sequenced was peripheral blood. All receptors come from a man aged 80 or over with COVID-19, enrolled during active disease. Each CDR3 is given with its conserved first and last residue. A D gene is named only where the DNA matches it firmly. A clone size is listed for some rows: how often the clone was seen (once, few, many), or a class if it is expanded.

TRBJ1-4,.,.,TRBV9,CASSVGPGTGTANEKLFF,TGTGCCAGCAGCGTAGGACCTGGGACTGGTACTGCTAATGAAAAACTGTTTTTT
TRBJ1-3,few,.,TRBV6-5,CASSYWGSSGNTIYF,TGTGCCAGCAGTTACTGGGGCAGCTCTGGAAACACCATATATTTT
TRBJ1-5,.,.,TRBV12-3/TRBV12-4,CASSPYNQPQHF,TGTGCCAGCAGTCCCTACAATCAGCCCCAGCATTTT
TRBJ2-1,once,TRBD2,TRBV7-8,CASSLPRLAGYNEQFF,TGTGCCAGCAGCTTACCCAGACTAGCGGGATACAATGAGCAGTTCTTC
TRBJ1-3,.,.,TRBV5-1,CASSLRGTDPLYSGNTIYF,TGCGCCAGCAGCTTAAGGGGGACGGACCCCCTTTACTCTGGAAACACCATATATTTT
TRBJ2-2,.,.,TRBV3-1/TRBV3-2,CASSQIRGLGTGELFF,TGTGCCAGCAGCCAAATTAGAGGGCTCGGAACCGGGGAGCTGTTTTTT
TRBJ2-3,.,TRBD2,TRBV5-1,CASSLGGRQVDTQYF,TGCGCCAGCAGCTTGGGCGGGAGGCAGGTAGATACGCAGTATTTT
TRBJ2-7,.,.,TRBV28,CASSAGQLSYEQYF,TGTGCCAGCAGTGCCGGACAGCTCTCCTACGAGCAGTACTTC
TRBJ1-2,.,TRBD1,TRBV5-6,CASSFPTGDYGYTF,TGTGCCAGCAGCTTTCCGACAGGGGATTATGGCTACACCTTC
TRBJ2-7,.,TRBD1,TRBV28,CASSRTGPLYEQYF,TGTGCCAGCAGTCGGACAGGCCCCCTCTACGAGCAGTACTTC
TRBJ2-1,.,TRBD2,TRBV5-4,CASSSSGGPYNEQFF,TGTGCCAGCAGCTCTAGCGGGGGCCCCTACAATGAGCAGTTCTTC
TRBJ2-1,.,TRBD1,TRBV28,CASSFQAGGMDEQFF,TGTGCCAGCAGTTTCCAGGCAGGGGGCATGGATGAGCAGTTCTTC
TRBJ2-2,.,.,TRBV5-1,CASSEDYGGGELFF,TGCGCCAGCAGCGAGGACTACGGGGGCGGGGAGCTGTTTTTT
TRBJ2-5,.,.,TRBV24-1,CATSDPTGSETQYF,TGTGCCACCAGTGATCCAACAGGGTCTGAGACCCAGTACTTC
TRBJ2-3,.,.,TRBV20-1,CSASPRVFQTDTQYF,TGCAGTGCTAGTCCCCGGGTCTTCCAAACAGATACGCAGTATTTT
TRBJ1-3,.,.,TRBV3-1/TRBV3-2,CASSPYPSGNTIYF,TGTGCCAGCAGCCCCTACCCCTCTGGAAACACCATATATTTT
TRBJ2-6,.,.,TRBV29-1,CSVGGTGANVLTF,TGCAGCGTTGGAGGGACTGGGGCCAACGTCCTGACTTTC
TRBJ1-1,.,TRBD1,TRBV27,CASSSEYRGLDTEAFF,TGTGCCAGCAGTTCAGAATACAGGGGGTTGGACACTGAAGCTTTCTTT
TRBJ1-5,.,.,TRBV7-2,CASSLVGPYSNQPQHF,TGTGCCAGCAGCTTAGTGGGGCCCTATAGCAATCAGCCCCAGCATTTT
TRBJ2-7,.,TRBD1,TRBV7-8,CASSSTDRVHEQYF,TGTGCCAGCAGCTCAACGGACAGGGTCCACGAGCAGTACTTC
TRBJ2-2,.,TRBD2,TRBV7-6,CASSSTSGETTGELFF,TGTGCCAGCAGCTCGACTAGCGGGGAGACCACCGGGGAGCTGTTTTTT
TRBJ1-6,few,TRBD1,TRBV27,CASSPRADRAVNSPLHF,TGTGCCAGCAGTCCACGAGCCGACAGGGCTGTTAATTCACCCCTCCACTTT
TRBJ1-2,.,.,TRBV28,CASSLRTVFYGYTF,TGTGCCAGCAGTTTACGGACAGTTTTCTATGGCTACACCTTC
TRBJ1-5,once,.,TRBV7-2,CASSLRRDQPQHF,TGTGCCAGCAGCCTCAGGAGGGATCAGCCCCAGCATTTT
TRBJ2-1,.,.,TRBV5-1,CASSLVAGGNEQFF,TGCGCCAGCAGCTTGGTGGCGGGTGGGAATGAGCAGTTCTTC
TRBJ2-3,.,.,TRBV7-7,CASSSGVTDTQYF,TGTGCTAGCAGCTCAGGGGTCACAGATACGCAGTATTTT
TRBJ1-1,.,.,TRBV21-1,CASSRKTGLGTEAFF,TGTGCCAGCAGCAGAAAGACGGGTCTTGGCACTGAAGCTTTCTTT
TRBJ2-1,once,.,TRBV15,CATSRDPGPHNEQFF,TGTGCCACCAGCAGAGATCCAGGCCCTCACAATGAGCAGTTCTTC
TRBJ2-2,.,.,TRBV3-1/TRBV3-2,CASKQGANTGELFF,TGTGCCAGCAAACAGGGAGCGAACACCGGGGAGCTGTTTTTT
TRBJ1-5,.,.,TRBV28,CASAGAQVGNQPQHF,TGTGCCAGCGCGGGGGCACAGGTGGGGAATCAGCCCCAGCATTTT
TRBJ2-5,.,.,TRBV29-1,CSVEGTEETQYF,TGCAGCGTTGAAGGGACAGAAGAGACCCAGTACTTC
TRBJ1-4,.,TRBD1,TRBV7-8,CASSRGQGGEKLFF,TGTGCCAGCAGCCGGGGACAGGGTGGTGAAAAACTGTTTTTT
TRBJ1-4,.,TRBD1,TRBV7-9,CASSETGRANEKLFF,TGTGCCAGCAGCGAGACAGGGCGTGCTAATGAAAAACTGTTTTTT
TRBJ1-1,few,.,TRBV5-1,CASSSQGGDTEAFF,TGCGCCAGCAGCTCCCAGGGCGGGGACACTGAAGCTTTCTTT
TRBJ1-1,few,TRBD1,TRBV25-1,CASSGQGVWTEAFF,TGTGCCAGCAGTGGTCAGGGGGTTTGGACTGAAGCTTTCTTT
TRBJ1-1,.,.,TRBV4-3,CASSQHKKNTEAFF,TGCGCCAGCAGCCAGCACAAGAAGAACACTGAAGCTTTCTTT
TRBJ1-2,few,TRBD1,TRBV28,CASSLQNRGSGGYTF,TGTGCCAGCAGTCTGCAGAACAGGGGATCGGGTGGCTACACCTTC